Listed below are T cell receptor beta chains from one sample, sequenced in a study of cytomegalovirus exposure and HLA in healthy donors. Profiling relied on immunoSEQ multiplex PCR, and the TCRdb table lists in-frame clones only, not all of them. The table includes about 110,000 clones, 73% detected once. Sequencing used PBMCs. The receptors here all came from a man between 40 and 49 years old in good health and CMV-seronegative. Both conserved end residues are part of each CDR3. A D gene is named only where the DNA matches it firmly. Some rows mark clone size as missing; the rest say once, few, many or name a class of expanded clone.

V,length,J,D,size,DNA,CDR3
TRBV19,15,TRBJ2-5,TRBD1,.,TGTGCCAGCAGCACCCTCACAGGGGGCAGAGAGACCCAGTACTTC,CASSTLTGGRETQYF
TRBV6-5,15,TRBJ2-1,TRBD1,.,TGTGCCAGCAGTCTAACAGGGGGCTCCTACAATGAGCAGTTCTTC,CASSLTGGSYNEQFF
TRBV6-1,14,TRBJ2-7,TRBD1,few,TGTGCCAGTTTAGGTCCAGGGGGCACGTACGAGCAGTACTTC,CASLGPGGTYEQYF
TRBV11-2,14,TRBJ2-7,TRBD2,.,TGTGCCAGCAGCCGTAGCGGGGGCAAGTACGAGCAGTACTTC,CASSRSGGKYEQYF
TRBV5-4,14,TRBJ2-7,TRBD1,few,TGTGCCAGCAGCTCGACAGGGGCAGGCTACGAGCAGTACTTC,CASSSTGAGYEQYF
TRBV23-1,17,TRBJ2-7,.,.,TGCGCCAGCCGTAGGTTGGGCGGGGGCCAGGATCACTACGAGCAGTACTTC,CASRRLGGGQDHYEQYF
TRBV4-1,13,TRBJ1-2,.,.,TGCGCCAGCAGCCCCGGGAACCGGTATGGCTACACCTTC,CASSPGNRYGYTF
TRBV19,19,TRBJ1-5,.,.,TGTGCCAGTAGTCCGGAGCTACACGGAGATCTACGGGGCAATCAGCCCCAGCATTTT,CASSPELHGDLRGNQPQHF
TRBV4-2,17,TRBJ2-2,TRBD2,.,TGTGCCAGCAGCCAAGAAATTACCGGCGGGGGCACCGGGGAGCTGTTTTTT,CASSQEITGGGTGELFF
TRBV5-1,15,TRBJ1-5,.,.,TGCGCCAGCAGCCCCCTGCCCGGGGGTAATCAGCCCCAGCATTTT,CASSPLPGGNQPQHF
TRBV5-4,17,TRBJ2-1,TRBD2,.,TGTGCCAGCAGCCCGGGACTAGCGGGGGGGGACTACAATGAGCAGTTCTTC,CASSPGLAGGDYNEQFF
TRBV4-1,17,TRBJ2-7,.,.,TGCGCCAGCAGCCAAGATAGCGTCGGGCAGTTCTCCTACGAGCAGTACTTC,CASSQDSVGQFSYEQYF
TRBV2,14,TRBJ1-3,TRBD1,.,TGTGCCAGCAGGGGGGACAGGGCTGGAAACACCATATATTTT,CASRGDRAGNTIYF
TRBV5-1,15,TRBJ1-4,.,.,TGCGCCAGCAGCTCGACAGGTGCAACTAATGAAAAACTGTTTTTT,CASSSTGATNEKLFF
TRBV2,15,TRBJ2-3,TRBD2,.,TGTGCCAGCAGACGACTAGCGGGGGGCACAGATACGCAGTATTTT,CASRRLAGGTDTQYF
TRBV7-2,14,TRBJ1-1,.,.,TGTGCCAGCAGCTTCAACAGCCAGAACACTGAAGCTTTCTTT,CASSFNSQNTEAFF
TRBV6-6,14,TRBJ1-6,.,.,TGTGCCAGCAGTTACACGGAGCTGAATTCACCCCTCCACTTT,CASSYTELNSPLHF
TRBV6-5,11,TRBJ2-7,.,.,TGTGCCAGCACCTACGGTTACGAGCAGTACTTC,CASTYGYEQYF
TRBV25-1,16,TRBJ2-4,TRBD2,few,TGTGCCAGCAGTGGCTTAGCGGGGGTAGCCAAAAACATTCAGTACTTC,CASSGLAGVAKNIQYF
TRBV28,14,TRBJ1-5,.,.,TGTGCCAGCAGGACTGGGGGGGGCAATCAGCCCCAGCATTTT,CASRTGGGNQPQHF
TRBV29-1,19,TRBJ2-1,TRBD2,.,TGCAGCGTTGAAACCTTGGGACTAGCGGGGGGGGGCTCCTACAATGAGCAGTTCTTC,CSVETLGLAGGGSYNEQFF
TRBV5-1,16,TRBJ1-1,TRBD1,.,TGCGCCAGCAGCCCGGGACAGGGGGCCAGAGGGACTGAAGCTTTCTTT,CASSPGQGARGTEAFF
TRBV5-4,18,TRBJ2-3,TRBD2,.,TGTGCCAGCAGCTTGGCGGGACTAGCGGGCCCTAGCACAGATACGCAGTATTTT,CASSLAGLAGPSTDTQYF
TRBV6-1,14,TRBJ1-1,.,.,TGTGCCAGCAGTGAAGCGTGGCCGAACACTGAAGCTTTCTTT,CASSEAWPNTEAFF
TRBV5-4,13,TRBJ2-7,TRBD1,.,TGTGCCAGCAACATAAAGGGGGCTTACGAGCAGTACTTC,CASNIKGAYEQYF
TRBV7-9,19,TRBJ2-5,TRBD2,.,TGTGCCAGCAGCTTAGCGGCCCTCTCAGCCTGGACTAGCTTGGAGACCCAGTACTTC,CASSLAALSAWTSLETQYF
TRBV29-1,11,TRBJ2-3,.,.,TGCAGCTCCTGGGGCTCCGGTACGCAGTATTTT,CSSWGSGTQYF
TRBV27,13,TRBJ1-6,.,once,TGTGCCACGAAGGACATAAATAATTCACCCCTCCACTTT,CATKDINNSPLHF
TRBV6-5,13,TRBJ1-5,.,.,TGTGCCAGCTTCGGACAGTTCAATCAGCCCCAGCATTTT,CASFGQFNQPQHF
TRBV6-5,14,TRBJ1-2,.,.,TGTGCCAGCAGTCTTGGGGCTTCTAACTATGGCTACACCTTC,CASSLGASNYGYTF
TRBV9,14,TRBJ1-6,.,.,TGTGCCAGCAGCGGGGAAGGGGCGAATTCACCCCTCCACTTT,CASSGEGANSPLHF
TRBV7-2,14,TRBJ1-1,.,.,TGTGCCAGCGGCAACGATGGAGGCGGCACTGAAGCTTTCTTT,CASGNDGGGTEAFF
TRBV5-6,13,TRBJ2-1,.,.,TGTGCCAGCAGCTTAAACCGGTACAATGAGCAGTTCTTC,CASSLNRYNEQFF
TRBV20-1,10,TRBJ1-6,.,.,TGCCCCTCCCCCCTAATTACCCTCCACTTT,CPSPLITLHF
TRBV19,14,TRBJ2-1,.,.,TGTGCCAGTAAAACGGCAGGGGACTACAATGAGCAGTTCTTC,CASKTAGDYNEQFF
TRBV25-1,13,TRBJ2-7,.,.,TGTGCCAGCAGTGATAATCCCCCCTACGAGCAGTACTTC,CASSDNPPYEQYF
TRBV4-3,13,TRBJ2-7,.,.,TGCGCCAGCAGCCAATACGACAGCTACGAGCAGTACTTC,CASSQYDSYEQYF
TRBV4-1,13,TRBJ2-5,.,.,TGCGCCAGCAGCCAAGCTAGGGGGGAGACCCAGTACTTC,CASSQARGETQYF
TRBV7-9,13,TRBJ1-1,.,.,TGTGCCAGCAGCCAACCCTATATATCAGGAGCTTTCTTT,CASSQPYISGAFF
TRBV6-1,18,TRBJ2-7,TRBD2,.,TGTGCCAGCAGTGAAGCGCACTTTCGAAGCGGGGGGCCCTACGAGCAGTACTTC,CASSEAHFRSGGPYEQYF
TRBV30,14,TRBJ1-5,TRBD1,.,TGTGCCTGGAGTGGGGGGACAGGGAATCAGCCCCAGCATTTT,CAWSGGTGNQPQHF
TRBV7-2,12,TRBJ1-1,.,.,TGTGCCAGCGTCTTCTTGAACACTGAAGCTTTCTTT,CASVFLNTEAFF
TRBV27,15,TRBJ1-2,TRBD1,once,TGTGCCAGCAGTCCTAACCCGGGACAGCACTATGGCTACACCTTC,CASSPNPGQHYGYTF
TRBV4-2,15,TRBJ2-1,TRBD2,.,TGTGCCAGCAGCCAGGCCGGGACTACGTTCAATGAGCAGTTCTTC,CASSQAGTTFNEQFF
TRBV29-1,12,TRBJ2-5,.,.,TGCAGCGTTGTGAGGGGGCAAGAGACCCAGTACTTC,CSVVRGQETQYF
TRBV7-2,15,TRBJ2-7,.,once,TGTGCCAGCAGCTTAAGCGCAGCTATATCCTACGAGCAGTACTTC,CASSLSAAISYEQYF
TRBV2,15,TRBJ1-1,TRBD1,.,TGTGCCAGCAGTGAGGGTCTCAGACAGGGGTCGAAAGCTTTCTTT,CASSEGLRQGSKAFF
TRBV15,15,TRBJ1-6,.,few,TGTGCCACCAGCAGAGATAGTAGATTCAATTCACCCCTCCACTTT,CATSRDSRFNSPLHF
TRBV13,15,TRBJ2-7,.,.,TGTGCCAGCAGCTTATCTAAGGAGATGATATACGAGCAGTACTTC,CASSLSKEMIYEQYF
TRBV9,16,TRBJ2-1,TRBD2,.,TGTGCCAGCAGCGTTAGCGGGACCAGCTCCTACAATGAGCAGTTCTTC,CASSVSGTSSYNEQFF
TRBV15,13,TRBJ2-7,.,.,TGTGCCACCAGCAGAGTCGGGGATTACGAGCAGTACTTC,CATSRVGDYEQYF
TRBV29-1,14,TRBJ2-5,TRBD2,.,TGCAGCGTTGCTGGCGGGGGGCCGAGTGAGACCCAGTACTTC,CSVAGGGPSETQYF
TRBV4-2,17,TRBJ1-6,.,once,TGTGCCAGCAGCCAATGGGAATATGCAGGGCGGAATTCACCCCTCCACTTT,CASSQWEYAGRNSPLHF
TRBV5-1,15,TRBJ2-7,.,few,TGCGCCAGCAGACTGGGTAACAGGAGCTCCTACGAGCAGTACTTC,CASRLGNRSSYEQYF
TRBV5-4,15,TRBJ1-1,.,.,TGTGCCAGCAGCGACTTAGGGGTCAGCCCCCCTGAAGCTTTCTTT,CASSDLGVSPPEAFF